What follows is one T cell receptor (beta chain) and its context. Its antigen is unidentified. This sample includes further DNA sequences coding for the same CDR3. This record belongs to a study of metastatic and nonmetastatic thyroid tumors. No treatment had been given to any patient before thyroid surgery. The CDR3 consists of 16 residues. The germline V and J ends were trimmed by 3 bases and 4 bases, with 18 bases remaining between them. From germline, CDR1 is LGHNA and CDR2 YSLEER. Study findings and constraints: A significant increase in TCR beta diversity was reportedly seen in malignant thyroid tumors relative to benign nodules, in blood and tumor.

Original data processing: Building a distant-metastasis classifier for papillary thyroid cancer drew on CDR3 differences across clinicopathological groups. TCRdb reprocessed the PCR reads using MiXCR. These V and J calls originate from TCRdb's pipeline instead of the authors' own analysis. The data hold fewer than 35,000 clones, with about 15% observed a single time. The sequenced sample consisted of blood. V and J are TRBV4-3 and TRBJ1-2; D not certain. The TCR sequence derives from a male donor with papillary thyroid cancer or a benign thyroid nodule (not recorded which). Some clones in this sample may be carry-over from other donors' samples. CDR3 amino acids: CASSQDSGNYPYGYTF. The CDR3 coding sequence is TGCGCCAGCAGCCAGGATTCTGGCAACTACCCCTATGGCTACACCTTC.